One sample yielded the 10 T cell receptor beta chains listed below, sequenced in a study of CD8+CD57+ T cells in acquired aplastic anemia. Patients included in sequencing had previously demonstrated CD8+CD57+ cell expansion by flow cytometry. It was genomic DNA that served as the template for profiling TCR beta VDJ and CDR3. From the reads, TCRdb called clonotypes with MiXCR, one entry per CDR3 protein. In the table there are under 200,000 distinct CDR3 sequences, around 48% of which are singletons. The sample comprised sorted CD4+, CD8+, or CD8+CD57+ T cells (not recorded which) from PBMCs. The source of these receptors is a human donor with aplastic anemia.

The chain recombines TRBV4-3 with TRBJ2-7, with D maybe TRBD1 (5 bases). In germline, CDR1 is LGHNA, CDR2 YSLEER. V gave up 0 bases and J gave up 5 bases, with 23 bases separating them. This CDR3 has 18 amino acids. The CDR3 bases are TGCGCCAGCAGCCAAGATCAGTCCACAGGATCTTACTTGGACGAGCAGTACTTC. This codes for CASSQDQSTGSYLDEQYF.

V gene TRBV3-1 combines with J gene TRBJ2-2, with D perhaps TRBD2 (5 bases). Germline CDR1 and CDR2: LGHDT and YNNKEL (reference sequence). The CDR3 is 15 amino acids. V lost 1 base and J 5 bases, leaving 11 bases between the germline ends. The CDR3 loop reads CASSQGLTGTGELFF. The CDR3 DNA reads TGTGCCAGCAGCCAAGGTCTAACGGGGACCGGGGAGCTGTTTTTT.

In nucleotides, the CDR3 is TGTGCCAGCGGGATGCAGACAGGGCAAAATCAGCCCCAGCATTTT. Its translation: CASGMQTGQNQPQHF. V and J are TRBV2 and TRBJ1-5; TRBD1 matches at 7 bases. V shed 8 bases, J shed 4 bases, and the junction held 11 bases outside the gene matches. The germline gives CDR1 SNHLY, CDR2 FYNNEI. The CDR3 runs to 15 residues.

In this sample, this clonotype turned up many times. This chain uses TRBV27 with TRBJ2-7; D ambiguous. The V gene lost 3 bases and the J gene lost 0 bases, with 9 bases spanning the gap. The germline V gene has CDR1 MNHEY and CDR2 SMNVEV (reference sequence). The CDR3 sequence is 14 residues long. The CDR3 DNA is TGTGCCAGCAGTTTCTGGCGGACCTCCTACGAGCAGTACTTC. Translation gives CASSFWRTSYEQYF.

The gene calls are TRBV29-1 and TRBJ2-7; 13 nucleotides align to TRBD2. Germline-derived CDR1 and CDR2 are SQVTM and ANQGSEA. V trimming: 3 bases; J trimming: 4 bases; junction bases outside the gene matches: 3. The CDR3 is 14 residues long. The CDR3: CSVEGGLAGYEQYF. CDR3 sequence (DNA): TGCAGCGTTGAGGGGGGACTAGCGGGATACGAGCAGTACTTC.

The J gene is TRBJ2-7, the V gene TRBV4-1, with 7 bases that match TRBD1. The germline V gene has CDR1 MGHRA and CDR2 YSYEKL. The V and J ends lost 1 base and 5 bases, in that order; junction bases with no gene match: 5. This CDR3 comprises 14 residues. In DNA form, the CDR3 reads TGCGCCAGCAGCCAAGGGCAGGGGGACCACGAGCAGTACTTC. Protein: CASSQGQGDHEQYF.

Points on this clonotype: A read error is possible here, since a much larger clone lies one base away. Because the CDR3 is missing its conserved closing phenylalanine or tryptophan, this is likely a read error. This rearrangement joins TRBV6-1 to TRBJ2-4; no firm D call. CDR1 MNHNS and CDR2 SASEGT come from the germline V gene. This CDR3 is built from 13 residues. V was shortened by 6 bases and J by 1 base, with 7 bases between the two germline ends. The CDR3 loop reads CASRGSAKNIQYL. The CDR3 coding sequence is TGTGCCAGCAGAGGGTCGGCCAAAAACATTCAGTACCTC.

V and J are TRBV12-3 or TRBV12-4 and TRBJ2-7, with 11 bases lining up with TRBD1. The CDR3 is 15 residues long. V lost 5 bases, J lost 2 bases, and 5 bases stayed unmatched. The DNA of the CDR3 is TGTGCCAGCAGTCTCGGGACAGGGGGTACCTACGAGCAGTACTTC. Translation gives CASSLGTGGTYEQYF.

The V gene is TRBV19, the J gene TRBJ2-6; maybe TRBD1 (5 bases). There are 15 residues in the CDR3. Germline loops: CDR1 LNHDA, CDR2 SQIVND (reference sequence). Trimming pared 5 bases from V and 4 bases from J, leaving 12 bases between. CDR3 DNA: TGTGCCAGTAGTCCCGACAGTGAGGGGGCCAACGTCCTGACTTTC. Protein sequence: CASSPDSEGANVLTF.

The V call is TRBV5-4, the J call TRBJ2-2; TRBD2 agrees at 12 bases. The germline V gene encodes CDR1 SGHNT and CDR2 YYREEE (reference sequence). The CDR3 is 17 amino acids. The V and J ends lost 1 base and 3 bases, in that order; junction bases with no gene match: 4. The CDR3 is CASSLTSGGLYTGELFF. The CDR3 DNA reads TGTGCCAGCAGCTTGACTAGCGGGGGGCTGTACACCGGGGAGCTGTTTTTT.